The sample holds a few counts of the clone carrying this T cell receptor (beta chain). This entry belongs to a study of blood T cells in healthy people across ages. CDR3 length: 12 amino acids. V was shortened by 4 bases and J by 8 bases, with 9 bases between the two germline ends. The V gene's germline CDR1 is MDHEN and CDR2 SYDVKM. Through a sample-barcoded 5' primer and a J-beta primer mix, a second PCR was run for about 6 to 11 cycles. TCRdb reanalysed the 5' RACE reads using MiXCR and keeps one entry per CDR3 protein. The sample includes some 940,000 distinct CDR3 sequences, about 27% of them seen just once. These records were also assigned to another study, of T cells of mothers and their children. That paper notes: The donor cohort consisted of a few healthy Caucasian mothers and their six children. The entire RNA extract went into cDNA synthesis at approximately 1.6 ug per 15 ul. Each mother gave over 8 million TCR beta CDR3 reads; each child, approximately 3 million.

The TCR originated in a woman between 40 and 50 years old in good health. The sequencing input was blood. The J gene is TRBJ2-1, the V gene TRBV28, with unresolved D. The DNA for the CDR3 is TGTGCCAGCAGTTCGGCTATGGATGAGCAGTTCTTC. It encodes CASSSAMDEQFF. Variable domain in full (rest from reference TRBV28 and TRBJ2-1): DVKVTQSSRYLVKRTGEKVFLECVQDMDHENMFWYRQDPGLGLRLIYFSYDVKMKEKGDIPEGYSVSREKKERFSLILESASTNQTSMYLCASSSAMDEQFFGPGTRLTVL.